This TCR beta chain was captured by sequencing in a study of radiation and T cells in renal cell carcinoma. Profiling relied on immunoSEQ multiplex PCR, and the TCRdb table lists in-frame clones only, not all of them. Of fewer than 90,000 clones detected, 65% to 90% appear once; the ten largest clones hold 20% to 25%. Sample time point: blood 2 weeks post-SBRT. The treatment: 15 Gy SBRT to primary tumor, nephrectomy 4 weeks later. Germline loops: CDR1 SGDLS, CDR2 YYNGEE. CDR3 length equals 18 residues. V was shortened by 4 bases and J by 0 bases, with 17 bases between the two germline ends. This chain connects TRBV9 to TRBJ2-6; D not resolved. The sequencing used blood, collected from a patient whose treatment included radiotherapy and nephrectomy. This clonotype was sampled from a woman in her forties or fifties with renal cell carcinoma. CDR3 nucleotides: TGTGCCAGCAGCCCAAGCTCTGAATTAAGCTCTGGGGCCAACGTCCTGACTTTC. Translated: CASSPSSELSSGANVLTF.